Listed here is a single TCR beta chain. Its antigen is as yet unknown. Assay used: immunoSEQ multiplex PCR; TCRdb lists only in-frame clones, some missing. The top ten clones hold around 45% of a sample with roughly 56,000 clones, approximately 75% of them seen once. The source of the sample is a study of cytotoxic CD8 clonotypes in ibrutinib-treated CLL. Study findings and constraints: Sampling times differed between sustained-remission and progressing patients. Rare overall, public clonotypes shrank or held steady under therapy. Baseline clonality was higher than in age-matched healthy donors and moved in step with circulating CD8+ T-cell counts.

Frozen PBMC stocks contributed about 1.8 micrograms of genomic DNA to the TCR beta libraries. From germline, CDR1 is ENHRY and CDR2 SYGVKD. V dropped 7 bases and J dropped 6 bases, with 9 bases sitting between them. The CDR3 is 11 residues long. V and J are TRBV10-3 and TRBJ1-2; D remains unclear. The TCR originated in a human donor with chronic lymphocytic leukemia. The sequenced sample was PBMCs, obtained after 12 months of ibrutinib treatment. CDR3 protein: CAIMTGDGYTF. Here the CDR3 DNA reads TGTGCCATCATGACCGGGGATGGCTACACCTTC.